The 27 T cell receptor beta chains given below trace back to one sample, sequenced in a study of blood T cell repertoires in COVID-19. Clones were read by immunoSEQ multiplex PCR, and TCRdb kept only the in-frame ones, dropping some. The sample holds about 400,000 clones; 88% are singletons and the top ten take roughly 2%. Sequencing was done on a sample of PBMCs or T cells enriched from blood (not recorded which). The origin of the receptors is a woman aged 35 to 49 with acute COVID-19.

The genes are TRBV3-1 (or the pseudogene TRBV3-2) and TRBJ2-3, with 9 bases that match TRBD2. The trim removed 4 bases at V and 0 bases at J, leaving 2 bases unmatched. Germline CDR1 and CDR2: LGHDT and YNNKEL (reference sequence). The CDR3 extends over 15 amino acids. Here the CDR3 DNA reads TGTGCCAGCAGCCGCGGGGGGGCGAGCACAGATACGCAGTATTTT. This encodes CASSRGGASTDTQYF.

The chain couples TRBV4-1 to TRBJ1-1, with 9 bases matching TRBD1. Germline V gene data show CDR1 as MGHRA and CDR2 as YSYEKL. Trimming removed 0 bases from V and 11 bases from J; junction bases left unmatched: 13. There are 16 residues in the CDR3. CDR3 sequence: CASSQELGVGQGMAFF. CDR3 bases: TGCGCCAGCAGCCAAGAATTAGGGGTAGGACAGGGGATGGCTTTCTTT.

V is TRBV23-1 and J is TRBJ1-2, with 10 nucleotides matching TRBD1. TRBV23-1 is an open reading frame, and its role is uncertain. This CDR3 has 14 amino acids. V was clipped by 2 bases and J by 6 bases; unmatched bases: 3. The CDR3 nucleotides are TGCGCCAGCAGTCAAACGACAGGGGGCGATGGCTACACCTTC. Translation gives CASSQTTGGDGYTF.

This clone was picked up one time. The rearrangement links TRBV25-1 to TRBJ1-6; D is unclear. Deletions cut 5 bases from V and 3 bases from J, with 8 bases between. Germline values: CDR1 MGHDK, CDR2 SYGVNS. CDR3 size: 14 residues. In nucleotides, the CDR3 is TGTGCCAGCAGTAGCTCTGACTATAATTCACCCCTCCACTTT. Translating it yields CASSSSDYNSPLHF.

V is TRBV19 and J is TRBJ1-1; TRBD1 matches at 9 bases. This CDR3 has 14 residues. Per the germline V gene, CDR1 is LNHDA and CDR2 is SQIVND (reference sequence). V lost 6 bases to trimming and J lost 0 bases; unmatched junction nucleotides: 2. The CDR3 sequence is CASRGQGLNTEAFF. The CDR3 DNA reads as TGTGCCAGTAGGGGACAGGGCCTGAACACTGAAGCTTTCTTT.

The genes are TRBV14 and TRBJ1-1, with 7 bases matching TRBD1. The V segment lost 2 bases and the J segment 0 bases; nucleotides outside the gene matches: 9. The germline V gene encodes CDR1 SGHDN and CDR2 FVKESK. The CDR3 length is 17 residues. The CDR3 sequence is CASSQKVYRGMNTEAFF. CDR3 in DNA: TGTGCCAGCAGCCAAAAGGTCTACAGGGGCATGAACACTGAAGCTTTCTTT.

The chain is built from TRBV5-4 and TRBJ2-5, with 7 bases matching TRBD1. This CDR3 has 16 residues. The germline V gene has CDR1 SGHNT and CDR2 YYREEE (reference sequence). V gave up 4 bases and J gave up 2 bases; unmatched junction bases: 11. Here the CDR3 reads CASSHSRGQLQETQYF. As DNA, the CDR3 is TGTGCCAGCAGCCACTCCCGGGGACAGCTACAAGAGACCCAGTACTTC. The full variable domain, with the rest looked up from reference TRBV5-4 and TRBJ2-5, is ETGVTQSPTHLIKTRGQQVTLRCSSQSGHNTVSWYQQALGQGPQFIFQYYREEENGRGNFPPRFSGLQFPNYSSELNVNALELDDSALYLCASSHSRGQLQETQYFGPGTRLLVL.

The chain has TRBV16 and TRBJ1-2; perhaps TRBD1 as D (6 bases). The CDR3 is 14 residues long. Germline CDR1 KGHSY, CDR2 FQNENV. Trimming left V 1 base short and J 3 bases short, with 9 bases between. DNA of the CDR3: TGTGCCAGCAGCCAATTCGAGGGGGACTATGGCTACACCTTC. This sequence encodes CASSQFEGDYGYTF.

The chain links TRBV5-1 to TRBJ1-1; D is ambiguous. This CDR3 region has 14 residues. Germline lookup yields CDR1 SGHRS and CDR2 YFSETQ. Deletions cut 3 bases from V and 1 base from J, with 10 bases between. In DNA, the CDR3 is TGCGCCAGCAGCTACGGCGGCACGAACACTGAAGCTTTCTTT. As protein: CASSYGGTNTEAFF.

J is TRBJ1-1 and V is TRBV5-6, with D maybe TRBD1 (6 bases). The CDR3 length is 14 residues. Looked up from germline, CDR1 is SGHDT and CDR2 is YYEEEE. Deletions cut 1 base from V and 11 bases from J, with 18 bases between. This CDR3 reads CASSLRSRGDTAFF. The CDR3, as DNA: TGTGCCAGCAGCTTGAGGTCGAGAGGGGACACGGCTTTCTTT.

This chain joins TRBV7-9 and TRBJ2-5; D not resolved. The germline V and J ends were trimmed by 2 bases and 2 bases, with 12 bases remaining between them. The CDR3 runs 15 residues. Germline V gene sequence: CDR1 SEHNR, CDR2 FQNEAQ (reference sequence). The CDR3 protein is CASSLRRTVQETQYF. CDR3 coding DNA: TGTGCCAGCAGCTTAAGGCGCACAGTACAAGAGACCCAGTACTTC.

In DNA, the CDR3 is TGTGCCAGCAGCTACCCGGGTGCCAACTATGGCTACACCTTC. Protein: CASSYPGANYGYTF. This chain connects TRBV7-9 to TRBJ1-2; D is uncertain. The CDR3 contains 14 residues. The V gene lost 4 bases and the J gene lost 2 bases, with 11 bases spanning the gap. The germline gives CDR1 SEHNR, CDR2 FQNEAQ (reference sequence).

The rearrangement uses TRBV5-1 and TRBJ1-2, with D possibly matching TRBD1 (6 bases). This CDR3 contains 14 residues. V lost 4 bases and J 5 bases, leaving 15 bases between the germline ends. Germline assignment: CDR1 SGHRS and CDR2 YFSETQ. Written as DNA, the CDR3 is TGCGCCAGCAGCGGTGGGGACAAGGGGTATGGCTACACCTTC. Protein product: CASSGGDKGYGYTF.

This clone was seen once. This rearrangement joins TRBV19 to TRBJ2-3; 11 bases are shared with TRBD2. In germline, CDR1 is LNHDA, CDR2 SQIVND (reference sequence). The CDR3 totals 16 residues. Unmatched junction bases numbered 2, after V lost 2 bases and J lost 1 base. CDR3 region: CASSIRLAGRTDTQYF. The CDR3 DNA is TGTGCCAGTAGTATAAGACTAGCGGGGCGCACAGATACGCAGTATTTT.

The rearrangement uses TRBV10-2 and TRBJ1-1; a possible D gene is TRBD1 (6 bases). Germline loops: CDR1 WSHSY, CDR2 SAAADI. The CDR3 loop spans 15 amino acids. V was clipped by 4 bases and J by 0 bases, with 12 bases between them. The CDR3 bases are TGCGCCAGCAGTGGCAGGGGAGGGGTGAACACTGAAGCTTTCTTT. Translating gives CASSGRGGVNTEAFF.

The chain combines TRBV5-6 with TRBJ1-1, with a tentative D call TRBD1 (5 bases). V shed 4 bases and J shed 4 bases, with 17 bases lying between them. In germline, CDR1 is SGHDT, CDR2 YYEEEE. CDR3 length: 15 amino acids. The CDR3 DNA reads as TGTGCCAGCAGCCCCCCGGGAGGGGTGGTCACTGAAGCTTTCTTT. As protein: CASSPPGGVVTEAFF. The full variable domain, its missing parts supplied by reference TRBV5-6 and TRBJ1-1, is DAGVTQSPTHLIKTRGQQVTLRCSPKSGHDTVSWYQQALGQGPQFIFQYYEEEERQRGNFPDRFSGHQFPNYSSELNVNALLLGDSALYLCASSPPGGVVTEAFFGQGTRLTVV.

This clone is a singleton in its sample. The chain combines TRBV27 with TRBJ2-5; a weak D match, TRBD2 (6 bases). Per the germline V gene, CDR1 is MNHEY and CDR2 is SMNVEV (reference sequence). CDR3 size: 15 residues. Trimming took off 0 bases at V and 4 bases at J, with 12 bases between the two ends. The CDR3 DNA is TGTGCCAGCAGTTTATCGCAGGGAGGCACAGAGACCCAGTACTTC. Protein: CASSLSQGGTETQYF.

The chain employs TRBV5-1 and TRBJ1-1; 7 bases agree with TRBD1. From germline, CDR1 is SGHRS and CDR2 YFSETQ. The CDR3 totals 16 residues. The ends lost 4 bases at V and 0 bases at J; junction bases unmatched: 9. The CDR3 DNA reads TGCGCCAGCAGCGCAGGAGGGACAGAGGTGAACACTGAAGCTTTCTTT. Translation gives CASSAGGTEVNTEAFF.

The V and J genes are TRBV10-3 and TRBJ2-2, with a tentative D call TRBD1 (5 bases). V gave up 4 bases and J gave up 11 bases, with 11 bases separating them. Germline CDR1 reads ENHRY; CDR2 reads SYGVKD. The CDR3 extends over 12 amino acids. The CDR3 spells CAISVPQGELFF. The CDR3 coding sequence is TGTGCCATCAGTGTACCGCAGGGTGAGCTGTTTTTT.

The chain combines TRBV6-2 or TRBV6-3 with TRBJ2-1; D ambiguous. Trimming removed 4 bases from V and 10 bases from J, with 11 bases in between. Per the germline V gene, CDR1 is MNHEY and CDR2 is SVGEGT. The CDR3 covers 12 residues. The CDR3 spells CASSFRDLEQFF. The CDR3 DNA is TGTGCCAGCAGTTTTCGAGACTTGGAGCAGTTCTTC.

The chain carries TRBV5-6 and TRBJ2-1; 10 nucleotides agree with TRBD1. This CDR3 is 14 amino acids long. CDR1 and CDR2 from the germline V gene are SGHDT and YYEEEE. The trim removed 7 bases at V and 9 bases at J, leaving 10 bases unmatched. The CDR3 coding sequence is TGTGCCAGCGGGGGGACAGGGGAAGTTACTGAGCAGTTCTTC. Translated: CASGGTGEVTEQFF.

This clone was seen only once. The rearrangement uses TRBV6-5 and TRBJ1-2, with a tentative D call TRBD1 (5 bases). The V gene lost 8 bases and the J gene lost 5 bases, with 12 bases spanning the gap. The CDR3 length is 12 residues. Germline assignment: CDR1 MNHEY and CDR2 SVGAGI. The CDR3 DNA follows: TGTGCCAGCGGAGGGAGGGGATATGGCTACACCTTC. Its protein product is CASGGRGYGYTF.

The rearrangement joins TRBV30 to TRBJ2-3; tentatively, D is TRBD2 (6 bases). This CDR3 spans 14 amino acids. V was shortened by 3 bases and J by 1 base, with 11 bases between the two germline ends. Per germline, CDR1 GTSNPN and CDR2 SVGIG (reference sequence). The CDR3, as DNA: TGTGCCTGGAGCCCGACTAGGGGCACAGATACGCAGTATTTT. Translation gives CAWSPTRGTDTQYF.

The genes are TRBV19 and TRBJ2-2; no clear D gene. The V gene's germline CDR1 is LNHDA and CDR2 SQIVND (reference sequence). The CDR3 extends over 14 amino acids. Trimming stripped 6 bases from V and 7 bases from J, with 15 bases between. The CDR3 here is CASRSIGVVGELFF. CDR3 coding DNA: TGTGCCAGTAGGTCGATCGGAGTAGTCGGGGAGCTGTTTTTT.

The rearrangement joins TRBV7-2 to TRBJ2-7; maybe TRBD2 (5 bases). V was pared by 5 bases and J by 5 bases, with 13 bases between. This CDR3 contains 13 residues. The germline CDR1 and CDR2 sequences are SGHTA and FQGNSA. The CDR3 DNA follows: TGTGCCAGCAGCCCCTTCGAGGGTAACGAGCAGTACTTC. This translates into CASSPFEGNEQYF.

The CDR3 loop is CASRRQAVNEQFF. DNA for the CDR3: TGTGCCAGCAGGAGACAGGCTGTGAATGAGCAGTTCTTC. This chain links TRBV6-5 with TRBJ2-1; D may be TRBD1 (6 bases). The V end lost 6 bases, the J end lost 7 bases, and 13 bases lay between the germline ends. Germline V gene data show CDR1 as MNHEY and CDR2 as SVGAGI. This CDR3 spans 13 amino acids.

This sequence joins TRBV9 and TRBJ2-5; 7 bases are shared with TRBD1. J gave up 1 base and V 3 bases, and 3 bases lay outside the gene matches. The CDR3 is 14 residues long. Germline CDR1 reads SGDLS; CDR2 reads YYNGEE. This CDR3 reads CASSERQGQETQYF. CDR3 nucleotide sequence: TGTGCCAGCAGCGAAAGACAGGGCCAAGAGACCCAGTACTTC.